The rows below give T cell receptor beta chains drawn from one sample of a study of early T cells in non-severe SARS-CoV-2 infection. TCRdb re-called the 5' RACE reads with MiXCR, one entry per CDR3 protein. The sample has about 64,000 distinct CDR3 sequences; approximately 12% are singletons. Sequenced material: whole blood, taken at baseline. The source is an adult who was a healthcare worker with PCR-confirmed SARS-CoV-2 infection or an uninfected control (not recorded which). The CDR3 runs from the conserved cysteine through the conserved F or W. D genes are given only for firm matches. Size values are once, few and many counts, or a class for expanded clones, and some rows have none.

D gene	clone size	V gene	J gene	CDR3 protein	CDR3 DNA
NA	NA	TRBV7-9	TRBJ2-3	CASSLGTASTDTQYF	TGTGCCAGCAGCTTAGGGACAGCTAGCACAGATACGCAGTATTTT
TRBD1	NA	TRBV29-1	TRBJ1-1	CSAGTEGRGAFF	TGCAGCGCCGGGACAGAGGGTAGGGGAGCTTTCTTT
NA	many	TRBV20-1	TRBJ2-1	CSARDRRGSNNEQFF	TGCAGTGCTAGAGATCGGAGGGGGTCCAACAATGAGCAGTTCTTC
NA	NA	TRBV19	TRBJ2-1	CASSTQTGGNEQFF	TGTGCCAGTAGTACCCAGACAGGAGGCAATGAGCAGTTCTTC
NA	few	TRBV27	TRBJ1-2	CASSRRANYGYTF	TGTGCCAGCAGTCGACGGGCTAACTATGGCTACACCTTC
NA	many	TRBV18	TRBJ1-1	CASSPTPQGLVFF	TGTGCCAGCTCACCAACGCCCCAGGGGCTGGTTTTCTTT
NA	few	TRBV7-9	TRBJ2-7	CASTGAEGTYEQYF	TGTGCCAGCACCGGTGCAGAGGGGACCTACGAGCAGTACTTC
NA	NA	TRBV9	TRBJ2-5	CASSVSIGGGQETQYF	TGTGCCAGCAGCGTATCGATTGGGGGCGGCCAAGAGACCCAGTACTTC
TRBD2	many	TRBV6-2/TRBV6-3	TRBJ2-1	CASGERDYNEQFF	TGTGCCAGCGGCGAGCGGGACTACAATGAGCAGTTCTTC
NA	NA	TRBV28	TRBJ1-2	CASKAEVGYTF	TGTGCCAGCAAGGCAGAAGTTGGCTACACCTTC
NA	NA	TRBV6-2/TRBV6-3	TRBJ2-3	CASSTFRDTMRDTQYF	TGTGCCAGCAGTACATTCCGGGACACCATGAGGGATACGCAGTATTTT